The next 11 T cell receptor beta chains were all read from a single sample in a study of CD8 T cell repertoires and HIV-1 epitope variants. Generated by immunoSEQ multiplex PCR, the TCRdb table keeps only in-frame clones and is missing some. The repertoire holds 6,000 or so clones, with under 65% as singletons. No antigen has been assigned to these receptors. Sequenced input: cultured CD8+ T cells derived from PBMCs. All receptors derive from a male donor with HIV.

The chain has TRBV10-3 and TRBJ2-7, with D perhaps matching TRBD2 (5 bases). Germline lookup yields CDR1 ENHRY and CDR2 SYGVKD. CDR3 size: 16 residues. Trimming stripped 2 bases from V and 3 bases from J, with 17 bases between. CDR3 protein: CAISEVFLTGIYEQYF. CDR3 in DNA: TGTGCCATCAGTGAGGTCTTCCTGACGGGGATCTACGAGCAGTACTTC.

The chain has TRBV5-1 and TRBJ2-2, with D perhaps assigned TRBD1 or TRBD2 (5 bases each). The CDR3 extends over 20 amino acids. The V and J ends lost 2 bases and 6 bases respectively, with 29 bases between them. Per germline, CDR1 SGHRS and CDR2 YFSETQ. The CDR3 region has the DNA TGCGCCAGCAGCTTCCTTCAGGTTTTCAGGGAACCAGGACTTGCCGGGGAGCTGTTTTTT. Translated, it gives CASSFLQVFREPGLAGELFF.

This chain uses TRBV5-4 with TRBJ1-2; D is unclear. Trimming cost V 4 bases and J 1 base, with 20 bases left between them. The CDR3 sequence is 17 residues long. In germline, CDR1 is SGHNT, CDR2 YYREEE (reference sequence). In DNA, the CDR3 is TGTGCCAGCAGCCCGCCCGGGCAGGCCCTATTTAACTATGGCTACACCTTC. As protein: CASSPPGQALFNYGYTF.

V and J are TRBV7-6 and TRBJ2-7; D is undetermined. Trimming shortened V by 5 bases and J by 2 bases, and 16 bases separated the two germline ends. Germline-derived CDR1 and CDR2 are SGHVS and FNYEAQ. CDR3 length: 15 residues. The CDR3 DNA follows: TGTGCCAGCAGCCCCGGGCTTAGGGATACCTACGAGCAGTACTTC. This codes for CASSPGLRDTYEQYF.

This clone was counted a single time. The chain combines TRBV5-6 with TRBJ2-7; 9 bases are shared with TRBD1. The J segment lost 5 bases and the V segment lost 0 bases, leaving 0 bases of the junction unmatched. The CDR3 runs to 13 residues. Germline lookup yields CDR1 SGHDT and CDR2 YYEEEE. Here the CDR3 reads CASSLGQGDEQYF. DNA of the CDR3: TGTGCCAGCAGCTTGGGACAGGGGGACGAGCAGTACTTC.

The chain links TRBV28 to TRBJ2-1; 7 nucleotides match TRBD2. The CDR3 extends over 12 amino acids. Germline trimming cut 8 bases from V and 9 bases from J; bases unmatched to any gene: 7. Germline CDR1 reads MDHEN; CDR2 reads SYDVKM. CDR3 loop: CASGGRVVEQFF. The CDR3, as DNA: TGTGCCAGCGGGGGGAGGGTAGTTGAGCAGTTCTTC.

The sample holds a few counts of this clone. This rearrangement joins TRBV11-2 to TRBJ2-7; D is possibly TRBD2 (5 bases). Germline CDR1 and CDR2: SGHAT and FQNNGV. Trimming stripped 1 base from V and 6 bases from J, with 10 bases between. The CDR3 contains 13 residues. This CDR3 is CASSLAPAGEQYF. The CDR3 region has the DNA TGTGCCAGCAGCTTAGCCCCCGCGGGCGAGCAGTACTTC.

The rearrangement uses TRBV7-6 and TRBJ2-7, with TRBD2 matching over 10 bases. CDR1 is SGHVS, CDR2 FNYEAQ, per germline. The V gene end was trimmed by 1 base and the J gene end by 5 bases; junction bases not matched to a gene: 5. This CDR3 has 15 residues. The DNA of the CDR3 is TGTGCCAGCAGCTTAGAAGCGGGAGGGCGGGACGAGCAGTACTTC. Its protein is CASSLEAGGRDEQYF.

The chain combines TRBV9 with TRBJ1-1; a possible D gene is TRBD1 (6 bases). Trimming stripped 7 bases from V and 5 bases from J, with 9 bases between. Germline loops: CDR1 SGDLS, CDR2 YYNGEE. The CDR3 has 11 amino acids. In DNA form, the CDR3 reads TGTGCCAGCCGGAGGGGGACTGAAGCTTTCTTT. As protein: CASRRGTEAFF. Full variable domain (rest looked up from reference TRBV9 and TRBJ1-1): DSGVTQTPKHLITATGQRVTLRCSPRSGDLSVYWYQQSLDQGLQFLIQYYNGEERAKGNILERFSAQQFPDLHSELNLSSLELGDSALYFCASRRGTEAFFGQGTRLTVV.

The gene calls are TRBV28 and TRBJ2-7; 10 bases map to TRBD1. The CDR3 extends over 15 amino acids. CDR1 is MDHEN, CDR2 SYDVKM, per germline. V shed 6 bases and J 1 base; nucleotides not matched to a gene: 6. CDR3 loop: CASSRQGASSYEQYF. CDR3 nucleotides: TGTGCCAGCAGCCGACAGGGGGCATCATCCTACGAGCAGTACTTC.

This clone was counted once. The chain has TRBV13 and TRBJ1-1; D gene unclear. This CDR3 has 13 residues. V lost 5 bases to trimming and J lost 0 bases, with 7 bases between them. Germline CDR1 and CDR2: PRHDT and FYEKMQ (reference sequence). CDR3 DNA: TGTGCCAGCAGCGCCTTCTTGAACACTGAAGCTTTCTTT. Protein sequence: CASSAFLNTEAFF. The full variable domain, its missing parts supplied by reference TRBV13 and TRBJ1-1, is AAGVIQSPRHLIKEKRETATLKCYPIPRHDTVYWYQQGPGQDPQFLISFYEKMQSDKGSIPDRFSAQQFSDYHSELNMSSLELGDSALYFCASSAFLNTEAFFGQGTRLTVV.